A selection of T cell receptor beta chains follows, all from one sample in a study of control samples from healthy donors and cancer patients. Method: immunoSEQ multiplex PCR; TCRdb's copy keeps in-frame clones and lacks some. The table lists 150,000 to 200,000 clones, 94% of them singletons, with around 8% in the top ten. The sample was blood. All receptors come from a woman between 40 and 55 years old in good health. CDR3s include the opening cysteine and the closing phenylalanine or tryptophan. The order of the fields is V gene, clone size, J gene, CDR3 protein. Rows may omit the clone size; those that give it use once, few, many or a size class.

V gene: TRBV30; clone size: -; J gene: TRBJ1-1; CDR3 protein: CAWSVPGEEAEAFF
V gene: TRBV4-1; clone size: -; J gene: TRBJ1-5; CDR3 protein: CASSQVGQLNQPQHF
V gene: TRBV6-5; clone size: -; J gene: TRBJ2-1; CDR3 protein: CASSWTPTIYNEQFF
V gene: TRBV28; clone size: -; J gene: TRBJ1-1; CDR3 protein: CASKGGMTEAFF
V gene: TRBV13; clone size: -; J gene: TRBJ2-1; CDR3 protein: CASSYETGRIINNEQFF
V gene: TRBV11-2; clone size: -; J gene: TRBJ1-6; CDR3 protein: CASSFVRGNSPLHF
V gene: TRBV19; clone size: -; J gene: TRBJ2-3; CDR3 protein: CASSTVAGGPGQYF
V gene: TRBV6-6; clone size: once; J gene: TRBJ1-5; CDR3 protein: CASGTGRQPQHF
V gene: TRBV7-2; clone size: once; J gene: TRBJ2-1; CDR3 protein: CASMKVAGGPYEQFF
V gene: TRBV29-1; clone size: -; J gene: TRBJ2-6; CDR3 protein: CSVEDVNLDRDSGANVLTF
V gene: TRBV6-5; clone size: -; J gene: TRBJ2-1; CDR3 protein: CATRRNEQFF
V gene: TRBV2; clone size: -; J gene: TRBJ1-1; CDR3 protein: CASSDQEMNTEAFF
V gene: TRBV6-2/TRBV6-3; clone size: -; J gene: TRBJ1-1; CDR3 protein: CASTYYTEAFF
V gene: TRBV10-1; clone size: -; J gene: TRBJ2-2; CDR3 protein: CASGRSNAGELFF
V gene: TRBV19; clone size: -; J gene: TRBJ1-2; CDR3 protein: CASSTPNHESNYGYTF
V gene: TRBV7-6; clone size: -; J gene: TRBJ2-3; CDR3 protein: CASSSISGNTDTQYF
V gene: TRBV27; clone size: -; J gene: TRBJ1-4; CDR3 protein: CASSQTGFPNEKLFF
V gene: TRBV5-1; clone size: -; J gene: TRBJ2-2; CDR3 protein: CASSFTGNTGELFF
V gene: TRBV19; clone size: once; J gene: TRBJ2-4; CDR3 protein: CASSIGTGIIKNIQYF
V gene: TRBV6-5; clone size: -; J gene: TRBJ1-6; CDR3 protein: CASSSPGTGGSPLHF
V gene: TRBV7-2; clone size: once; J gene: TRBJ2-3; CDR3 protein: CASSLEPAGTGDTQYF
V gene: TRBV29-1; clone size: -; J gene: TRBJ2-7; CDR3 protein: CSVAPRLAGNEQYF
V gene: TRBV6-2/TRBV6-3; clone size: -; J gene: TRBJ1-1; CDR3 protein: CASSYSTIGAFF
V gene: TRBV18; clone size: -; J gene: TRBJ1-5; CDR3 protein: CASSPGQGKDQPQHF
V gene: TRBV7-2; clone size: once; J gene: TRBJ2-7; CDR3 protein: CASSSRGTSLSSYEQYF
V gene: TRBV6-2/TRBV6-3; clone size: -; J gene: TRBJ1-5; CDR3 protein: CASSSRGLGNSNQPQHF
V gene: TRBV4-1; clone size: once; J gene: TRBJ1-3; CDR3 protein: CASSQIGRRTGNTIYF
V gene: TRBV11-3; clone size: -; J gene: TRBJ2-3; CDR3 protein: CASSSGQGSDTQYF
V gene: TRBV12-5; clone size: -; J gene: TRBJ2-5; CDR3 protein: CASGPQGFQETQYF
V gene: TRBV19; clone size: -; J gene: TRBJ2-5; CDR3 protein: CASSMTHQETQYF
V gene: TRBV20-1; clone size: -; J gene: TRBJ1-2; CDR3 protein: CSATENYGYTF
V gene: TRBV18; clone size: -; J gene: TRBJ2-7; CDR3 protein: CASSPGRPSYEQYF
V gene: TRBV6-5; clone size: -; J gene: TRBJ1-2; CDR3 protein: CASSYGTLRNYGYTF
V gene: TRBV6-4; clone size: -; J gene: TRBJ1-6; CDR3 protein: CASVTIAPSSYNSPLHF
V gene: TRBV11-3; clone size: once; J gene: TRBJ2-1; CDR3 protein: CASSPSAPDGEQFF
V gene: TRBV5-1; clone size: -; J gene: TRBJ1-5; CDR3 protein: CASSLEGGGNQPQHF